This entry describes one T cell receptor beta chain. The sample holds a few counts of this clonotype. The clone's antigen remains unknown. No base quality values were provided; no much bigger clone lies one nucleotide off. Library construction relied on 5' RACE. The instrument given in TCRdb is Illumina HiSeq 2500. A second roughly 7 to 11 cycle PCR used a sample-barcoded 5' primer and a J-beta primer mix. Each TCR beta cDNA molecule received a unique molecular identifier from a template-switch 5' adaptor carrying 12 random nucleotides. Each sample yielded at least 3 million CDR3-containing paired-end reads. First-strand cDNA was synthesized from all RNA with the Mint cDNA synthesis kit, primed by a TRBC-specific oligonucleotide. All cDNA was treated with uracil-DNA glycosylase and then went through a first 18-cycle PCR with the universal primers M1SS and BC2_uni_R. On the study's bioinformatics: For normalization, 1 million high-quality reads were randomly selected from each sample, with every read carrying a distinct molecular identifier. Reads with shared molecular identifiers were discarded instead of being binned into consensus sequences. MiTCR, set to a Q25 quality threshold and the strictest error-elimination algorithm, was used for CDR3 identification, clonotype clustering and error correction. A nonparametric unseen species model with Euler transformation was used to estimate lower-bound total TCR beta diversity. TCRdb reran the public reads through fastp at Q25 and MiXCR, keeping productive beta chains. Every entry covers one CDR3 protein and lists the most common genes and DNA from its rows. TCRdb, not the original authors, processed these V and J calls. The sample profile shows about 1 million distinct CDR3 sequences; 35% to 50% of them were found once. The ten largest clones add up to approximately 19% of the sample.

The data stem from a study of blood T cells in healthy people across ages (dated by TCRdb to the mid-2010s). Regarding the study in general: In model experiments, template switching captured about one uniquely barcoded TCR beta cDNA molecule for every two T cells. Age-related changes in TCR beta repertoire diversity were measured in the study by deep sequencing normalized with unique cDNA molecular identifiers. The donors were split into four age groups: young (average about 16 years), middle-aged (more than 35), aged (approximately 59) and long-lived (over 80). To avoid experimental bias, donors of different ages were spread randomly across the sequencing lanes. The study analyzed two additional independent replicas of 1 million unique cDNA reads from the same blood draw for two donors, one aged 18 to 29 and one aged 80 or older. Broad study findings and their caveats: As age increased, observed TCR beta diversity per million T cells dropped in a roughly linear way, and a significant reduction was already evident by age 40. Observed TCR beta diversity correlated strongly with the percentage of naive T cells measured by flow cytometry. The long-lived group showed more naive CD4+ T cells, fewer expanded clones and increased TCR diversity than the aged group, suggesting age selection. Since profiling was done on bulk unsorted PBMCs, naive and antigen-experienced compartments could not be conclusively compared. Donor CMV infection status was unknown, potentially confounding age-related changes in expanded clonotypes. Estimates of total diversity based on one million sequenced T cells were considered lower bounds and underestimates.

The roughly 42 donors, aged roughly 6 to 100 years, were systemically healthy Caucasian individuals from Russia. Each donor gave 9 to 10 milliliters of peripheral blood, collected into EDTA-treated Vacutainer tubes. Ficoll-Paque density-gradient centrifugation was used to isolate PBMCs, with at least 6.5 million per sample. Trizol reagent was used to extract total RNA from PBMCs, with at least 5 micrograms per sample. For every donor, an aliquot of PBMCs went through flow cytometry to measure the percentages of naive CD45RAhigh/CD27high T cells. This TCR was sampled from a woman in her sixties in good health. The sequenced material came from blood.

The sequenced DNA is TGTGCCACCAGTGATTTGTGGCGCAGGGGGATTCAAGAGACCCAGTACTTC. It is translated as CATSDLWRRGIQETQYF. The rearrangement joined TRBV24-1 to TRBJ2-5, and TRBD1 aligns with 7 junction nucleotides. Compared with germline, V lacks 0 bases and J lacks 2 bases; bases without a gene match: 8. Taken from cysteine to phenylalanine, the CDR3 has 17 residues. CDR3 DNA is the only sequence kept; it has 51 bases, read in frame from the first base. According to the germline V gene, CDR1 reads KGHDR and CDR2 reads SFDVKD.